These 15 T cell receptor beta chains were sequenced from one sample in a study of OX40 agonist ivuxolimab in advanced cancers. TCRdb's copy holds only in-frame clones and misses some; the assay was immunoSEQ multiplex PCR. The sample holds tens of thousands of clones, 81% seen once. The specimen was CD4+ or CD8+ T cells sorted from blood, collected in a trial of the OX40 agonist ivuxolimab. The source is an adult with an advanced solid tumor such as melanoma, head and neck, liver or kidney cancer.

This chain connects TRBV7-3 to TRBJ1-3; TRBD1 is a possible D gene (5 bases). The V end lost 7 bases, the J end lost 2 bases, and 18 bases lay between the germline ends. CDR3 length: 16 residues. From germline, CDR1 is SGHTA and CDR2 FQGTGA. The CDR3: CASITGEGPPGNTIYF. The CDR3 DNA reads TGTGCCAGCATCACCGGGGAGGGGCCCCCTGGAAACACCATATATTTT.

The chain carries TRBV4-2 and TRBJ1-2; 7 bases fit TRBD1. With 6 bases clipped from V and 6 bases from J, the junction kept 10 bases outside the gene matches. From germline, CDR1 is LGHNA and CDR2 YNFKEQ. The CDR3 loop spans 14 amino acids. CDR3 region: CASRHQPGQHGYTF. CDR3 in DNA: TGTGCCAGCAGGCACCAACCGGGACAGCATGGCTACACCTTC.

J is TRBJ2-7 and V is TRBV11-2, with 8 bases lining up with TRBD1. The CDR3 totals 14 residues. CDR1 is SGHAT and CDR2 is FQNNGV in the germline V gene. J gave up 3 bases and V 5 bases, and 6 bases lay outside the gene matches. Written as DNA, the CDR3 is TGTGCCAGCAGCCCGAGACAGGGGTTCTACGAGCAGTACTTC. Translation: CASSPRQGFYEQYF.

This chain uses TRBV7-6 with TRBJ2-3; 14 nucleotides match TRBD2. V was pared by 4 bases and J by 14 bases, with 8 bases of the junction left unmatched. The CDR3 has 14 residues. Germline V lookup: CDR1 SGHVS, CDR2 FNYEAQ. The CDR3 DNA sequence: TGTGCCAGCAGCTCTACCGGGACTAGCGGGAGTTTGTATTTT. It yields the protein CASSSTGTSGSLYF.

This chain connects TRBV7-9 to TRBJ2-3; no definite D call. V was cut by 5 bases and J by 3 bases, with 3 bases left in between. Germline CDR1 and CDR2: SEHNR and FQNEAQ (reference sequence). There are 11 residues in the CDR3. CDR3 nucleotide sequence: TGTGCCAGCAGCCGAACAGATACGCAGTATTTT. Translation: CASSRTDTQYF.

The chain joins TRBV25-1 to TRBJ2-7; no clear D gene. From germline, CDR1 is MGHDK and CDR2 SYGVNS. CDR3 length: 10 amino acids. V was trimmed by 10 bases and J by 7 bases, leaving 11 bases between them. The CDR3 reads CATGSMEQYF. Written as DNA, the CDR3 is TGTGCCACCGGTAGTATGGAGCAGTACTTC.

The chain combines TRBV6-5 with TRBJ2-3; D is undetermined. Germline assignment: CDR1 MNHEY and CDR2 SVGAGI. This CDR3 comprises 14 residues. V dropped 1 base and J dropped 0 bases, with 5 bases sitting between them. CDR3 residues: CASSYLGSTDTQYF. The CDR3 DNA reads as TGTGCCAGCAGTTACTTGGGGAGCACAGATACGCAGTATTTT.

The V and J genes are TRBV7-2 and TRBJ2-7; D unresolved. CDR1 and CDR2 from the germline V gene are SGHTA and FQGNSA. V lost 4 bases and J lost 3, with 10 bases in between. CDR3 length: 13 residues. DNA of the CDR3: TGTGCCAGCAGCTACCGGGCCAGCTACGAGCAGTACTTC. This codes for CASSYRASYEQYF.

The V gene is TRBV27, the J gene TRBJ2-3; D gene ambiguous. V lost 2 bases, J lost 4 bases, and 10 bases lay in between. There are 14 residues in the CDR3. The germline V gene encodes CDR1 MNHEY and CDR2 SMNVEV (reference sequence). The chain's CDR3 is CASSLGNFADTQYF. The CDR3, as DNA: TGTGCCAGCAGTTTAGGAAATTTCGCAGATACGCAGTATTTT.

This chain connects TRBV28 to TRBJ2-3, with 7 bases matching TRBD2. CDR3 length: 14 amino acids. V lost 5 bases, J lost 2 bases, and 4 bases stayed unmatched. CDR1 is MDHEN and CDR2 is SYDVKM in the germline V gene. CDR3 sequence (DNA): TGTGCCAGCAGTCCGACTAGCCCCACAGATACGCAGTATTTT. As protein: CASSPTSPTDTQYF.

This chain uses TRBV19 with TRBJ2-1; D may be TRBD1 or TRBD2 (6 bases each). With 5 bases removed from V and 4 bases from J, the gap between germline ends came to 12 bases. The CDR3 contains 14 residues. Germline V lookup: CDR1 LNHDA, CDR2 SQIVND (reference sequence). CDR3: CASSFQGRYNEQFF. The DNA of the CDR3 is TGTGCCAGTAGTTTCCAGGGGAGGTACAATGAGCAGTTCTTC.

The chain links TRBV9 to TRBJ2-7; TRBD2 is a possible D gene (6 bases). This CDR3 has 12 residues. Per germline, CDR1 SGDLS and CDR2 YYNGEE. V lost 0 bases to trimming and J lost 5 bases, with 6 bases between them. DNA of the CDR3: TGTGCCAGCAGCGTAGGGGGGGACGAGCAGTACTTC. This sequence encodes CASSVGGDEQYF.

This sequence joins TRBV30 and TRBJ1-6; D remains ambiguous. The CDR3 contains 16 residues. CDR1 and CDR2 (germline): GTSNPN, SVGIG (reference sequence). The V end was cut by 0 bases, the J end by 8 bases, with 17 bases between. As DNA, the CDR3 is TGTGCCTGGAGTGTACCTTGGAGCGAGGTTGATTCACCCCTCCACTTT. Its translation: CAWSVPWSEVDSPLHF.

The rearrangement links TRBV7-2 to TRBJ1-6; D remains unclear. Trimming removed 5 bases at V and 9 bases at J, with 17 bases between. The CDR3 length is 15 residues. CDR1 is SGHTA and CDR2 is FQGNSA in the germline V gene. CDR3 loop: CASSGEGPPVSPLHF. The CDR3 DNA is TGTGCCAGCAGCGGAGAGGGCCCACCCGTTTCACCCCTCCACTTT.

The chain couples TRBV6-1 to TRBJ1-5; D is unclear. The V gene's germline CDR1 is MNHNS and CDR2 SASEGT. V gave up 5 bases and J gave up 4 bases, with 9 bases separating them. The CDR3 has 13 amino acids. The CDR3: CASSLRVNQPQHF. CDR3 DNA sequence: TGTGCCAGCAGTCTTCGCGTAAATCAGCCCCAGCATTTT.